This TCR beta chain was retrieved from a study of blood T cell repertoires in COVID-19. For the study at large: Spain, Italy and the United States supplied samples that represented acute and convalescent COVID-19. PBMCs, B-cell-depleted T cells, or T cells were the source of the cDNA or gDNA that made up the material.

Trimming removed 3 bases from V and 5 bases from J, with 7 bases in between. The CDR3 is 12 amino acids. Germline V gene sequence: CDR1 MGHDK, CDR2 SYGVNS. As handled by the study authors: Reference gene primer amplification in the assay estimated nucleated cell counts. Clones were read by immunoSEQ multiplex PCR, and TCRdb kept only the in-frame ones, dropping some. The V and J calls and clone size come from that table; D and trimming were worked out from the DNA. The data contain roughly 230,000 clones, 65% to 90% of them singletons. Sequenced input: peripheral blood. This sequence originates from a woman aged 45-59 years with acute or convalescent COVID-19. The rearrangement links TRBV25-1 to TRBJ1-1; D gene unclear. Written as DNA, the CDR3 is TGTGCCAGCAGTGATAGTGGTACTGAAGCTTTCTTT. It is translated as CASSDSGTEAFF.